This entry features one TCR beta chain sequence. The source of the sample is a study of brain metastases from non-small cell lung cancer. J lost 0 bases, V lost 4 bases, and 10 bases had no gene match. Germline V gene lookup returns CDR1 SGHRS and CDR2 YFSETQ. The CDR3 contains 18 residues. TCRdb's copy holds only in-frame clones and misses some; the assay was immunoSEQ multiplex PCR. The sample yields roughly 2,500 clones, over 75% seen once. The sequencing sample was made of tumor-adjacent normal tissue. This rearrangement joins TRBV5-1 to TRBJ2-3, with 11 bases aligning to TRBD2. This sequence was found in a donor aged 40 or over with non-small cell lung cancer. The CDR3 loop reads CASSAGLAVGTSTDTQYF. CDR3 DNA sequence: TGCGCCAGCAGCGCGGGACTAGCGGTTGGAACTAGCACAGATACGCAGTATTTT.